The 30 T cell receptor beta chains in this list originate from one sample, sequenced in a study of cytomegalovirus exposure and HLA in healthy donors. Measured with immunoSEQ multiplex PCR; TCRdb has only the in-frame clones, and not every one. The sample contains approximately 150,000 clones, 84% of which appear only once. The source material was PBMCs. The receptors here all came from a man younger than 40 in good health and CMV-seropositive.

The chain recombines TRBV19 with TRBJ1-5; D gene ambiguous. There are 15 residues in the CDR3. The V gene's germline CDR1 is LNHDA and CDR2 SQIVND (reference sequence). V lost 6 bases, J lost 0 bases, and 12 bases lay in between. CDR3 region: CASRKGRGSNQPQHF. DNA of the CDR3: TGTGCCAGTAGAAAAGGACGGGGTAGCAATCAGCCCCAGCATTTT.

The chain carries TRBV5-8 and TRBJ1-2; 8 nucleotides match TRBD1. Unmatched junction bases numbered 8, after V lost 4 bases and J lost 3 bases. CDR1 and CDR2 (germline): SGHTS, YDEGEE. The CDR3 has 15 amino acids. CDR3 DNA sequence: TGTGCCAGCAGCCCGGACAGGGTTGGGGACTATGGCTACACCTTC. Protein: CASSPDRVGDYGYTF.

The genes are TRBV11-2 and TRBJ2-7; D might be TRBD1 (6 bases). There are 15 residues in the CDR3. V was pared by 4 bases and J by 4 bases, with 17 bases between. The germline CDR1 and CDR2 sequences are SGHAT and FQNNGV. The CDR3 here is CASSSYPGTKYEQYF. Written as DNA, the CDR3 is TGTGCCAGCAGCTCATACCCAGGGACAAAGTACGAGCAGTACTTC.

This clone is medium-sized within its sample. The rearrangement joins TRBV10-1 to TRBJ2-7; D might be TRBD2 (5 bases). Germline loops: CDR1 WNHNN, CDR2 SYGVQD (reference sequence). The CDR3 length is 14 residues. The germline V and J ends were trimmed by 3 bases and 5 bases, with 14 bases remaining between them. CDR3 nucleotide sequence: TGCGCCAGCAGTGATACACACCCCGGGGACGAGCAGTACTTC. It specifies CASSDTHPGDEQYF.

The rearrangement joins TRBV11-2 to TRBJ2-7; D is possibly TRBD1 (5 bases). The V gene lost 1 base and the J gene lost 3 bases, with 10 bases spanning the gap. Germline values: CDR1 SGHAT, CDR2 FQNNGV. CDR3 length equals 14 residues. The CDR3, as DNA: TGTGCCAGCAGCTTAGGCCCAGGGAACTACGAGCAGTACTTC. Translated: CASSLGPGNYEQYF.

In its sample, this clone was seen many times. The V call is TRBV6-5, the J call TRBJ1-6; 9 nucleotides align to TRBD1. The junction had 9 bases not matched to a gene; V was cut back by 10 bases and J by 8 bases. CDR1 is MNHEY and CDR2 is SVGAGI in the germline V gene. The CDR3 runs to 14 residues. The CDR3 spells CATRLGQGDSPLHF. The CDR3 DNA reads TGTGCCACCCGTTTGGGACAGGGAGATTCACCCCTCCACTTT.

V gene TRBV19 combines with J gene TRBJ2-1; a weak D match, TRBD2 (5 bases). CDR1 and CDR2 (germline): LNHDA, SQIVND (reference sequence). The CDR3 is 13 residues long. The V and J ends lost 5 bases and 6 bases respectively, with 11 bases between them. In DNA form, the CDR3 reads TGTGCCAGTAGTGGGCCCCGGGGCAATGAGCAGTTCTTC. Amino acid sequence: CASSGPRGNEQFF. The full variable domain, in which reference TRBV19 and TRBJ2-1 provide the parts outside the CDR3, is DGGITQSPKYLFRKEGQNVTLSCEQNLNHDAMYWYRQDPGQGLRLIYYSQIVNDFQKGDIAEGYSVSREKKESFPLTVTSAQKNPTAFYLCASSGPRGNEQFFGPGTRLTVL.

J is TRBJ2-7 and V is TRBV28; TRBD1 matches at 9 bases. Germline V gene lookup returns CDR1 MDHEN and CDR2 SYDVKM. V lost 5 bases and J lost 5; bases outside the gene matches: 7. This CDR3 region has 14 residues. The CDR3 is CASSGTGRGDEQYF. The CDR3 bases are TGTGCCAGCAGTGGGACAGGGAGAGGGGACGAGCAGTACTTC.

The V call is TRBV6-5, the J call TRBJ2-7, with D tentatively TRBD1 (5 bases). CDR1 and CDR2 from the germline V gene are MNHEY and SVGAGI. This CDR3 is built from 14 residues. V lost 5 bases to trimming and J lost 4 bases, with 15 bases between them. The DNA for the CDR3 is TGTGCCAGCAGTCTCGGACATTCGGGTTACGAGCAGTACTTC. Encoded protein: CASSLGHSGYEQYF.

This chain connects TRBV6-1 to TRBJ2-1; TRBD2 aligns across 9 bases. Germline V gene data show CDR1 as MNHNS and CDR2 as SASEGT. V shed 8 bases and J 15 bases; nucleotides not matched to a gene: 14. This CDR3 comprises 13 residues. In nucleotides, the CDR3 is TGTGCCAGCGGCACCTTGGGACTAGCCAGTTCGTTCTTC. Its protein product is CASGTLGLASSFF.

CDR3 amino acids: CASSPGTSDGNEQFF. CDR3 DNA: TGTGCCAGCTCCCCCGGGACTAGCGATGGTAATGAGCAGTTCTTC. This chain joins TRBV18 and TRBJ2-1, with TRBD2 matching 10 bases. CDR1 is KGHSH, CDR2 LQKENI, per germline. The CDR3 spans 15 residues. Germline trimming cut 6 bases from V and 7 bases from J; bases unmatched to any gene: 9. Full variable domain (rest looked up from reference TRBV18 and TRBJ2-1): NAGVMQNPRHLVRRRGQEARLRCSPMKGHSHVYWYRQLPEEGLKFMVYLQKENIIDESGMPKERFSAEFPKEGPSILRIQQVVRGDSAAYFCASSPGTSDGNEQFFGPGTRLTVL.

V is TRBV6-5 and J is TRBJ2-2; D ambiguous. Deletions cut 7 bases from V and 5 bases from J, with 14 bases between. Germline V gene lookup returns CDR1 MNHEY and CDR2 SVGAGI. This CDR3 is built from 14 residues. The CDR3 DNA follows: TGTGCCAGCAACGCAGCCTCCGGGACCGGGGAGCTGTTTTTT. Translated: CASNAASGTGELFF.

The gene calls are TRBV9 and TRBJ2-3; weak D call: TRBD2 (5 bases). The CDR3 contains 15 residues. CDR1 is SGDLS and CDR2 is YYNGEE in the germline V gene. Trimming cost V 1 base and J 0 bases, with 9 bases left between them. The CDR3 loop is CASSVSGTSTDTQYF. The CDR3 bases are TGTGCCAGCAGCGTAAGCGGAACTAGCACAGATACGCAGTATTTT.

The rearrangement uses TRBV11-2 and TRBJ2-1; 7 positions match TRBD2. The V gene's germline CDR1 is SGHAT and CDR2 FQNNGV. The CDR3 runs 13 residues. The V gene end was trimmed by 3 bases and the J gene end by 7 bases; junction bases not matched to a gene: 3. The CDR3 loop is CASSLRGWNEQFF. DNA of the CDR3: TGTGCCAGCAGCTTGCGGGGGTGGAATGAGCAGTTCTTC.

In DNA, the CDR3 is TGTGCCAGCAGTTTATGGGAGGGGCGCCCAGATGAGCAGTTCTTC. Its protein is CASSLWEGRPDEQFF. The chain joins TRBV27 to TRBJ2-1; 7 bases match TRBD2. The germline V gene has CDR1 MNHEY and CDR2 SMNVEV (reference sequence). CDR3 length: 15 residues. Trimming cost V 1 base and J 8 bases; bases outside gene matches: 8.

This chain links TRBV28 with TRBJ2-3, with 8 bases fitting TRBD2. This CDR3 is built from 14 residues. Per the germline V gene, CDR1 is MDHEN and CDR2 is SYDVKM. Trimming took 6 bases from V and 2 from J; bases not matched to a gene: 4. CDR3 protein: CASSDSGVTDTQYF. The DNA of the CDR3 is TGTGCCAGCAGCGATAGCGGGGTCACAGATACGCAGTATTTT. The whole variable domain, filled in from reference TRBV28 and TRBJ2-3, reads DVKVTQSSRYLVKRTGEKVFLECVQDMDHENMFWYRQDPGLGLRLIYFSYDVKMKEKGDIPEGYSVSREKKERFSLILESASTNQTSMYLCASSDSGVTDTQYFGPGTRLTVL.

This clone occurred a few times. The chain carries TRBV4-1 and TRBJ2-1; TRBD2 matches 14 bases. J was trimmed by 7 bases and V by 1 base; bases with no gene match: 6. CDR3 size: 17 residues. The germline V gene encodes CDR1 MGHRA and CDR2 YSYEKL. CDR3 amino acids: CASSQAGTSGRGNEQFF. The CDR3 coding sequence is TGCGCCAGCAGCCAAGCGGGGACTAGCGGGAGAGGAAATGAGCAGTTCTTC.

This clone was seen a handful of times. The chain employs TRBV19 and TRBJ2-7; TRBD1 matches at 9 bases. V shed 5 bases, J shed 6 bases, and the junction held 11 bases outside the gene matches. The CDR3 is 15 residues long. CDR1 and CDR2 from the germline V gene are LNHDA and SQIVND (reference sequence). The CDR3 region is CASSPGQGRLAEQYF. As DNA, the CDR3 is TGTGCCAGTAGTCCAGGACAGGGGAGGCTTGCCGAGCAGTACTTC.

This clone appeared once. This CDR3 reads CASSDRAYNEQFF. CDR3 nucleotide sequence: TGTGCCAGTAGTGATCGGGCCTACAATGAGCAGTTCTTC. The chain recombines TRBV19 with TRBJ2-1; D is undetermined. In germline, CDR1 is LNHDA, CDR2 SQIVND (reference sequence). There are 13 residues in the CDR3. V was clipped by 5 bases and J by 2 bases, with 7 bases between them.

The V and J genes are TRBV6-5 and TRBJ2-6; maybe TRBD2 (6 bases). The CDR3 sequence is 12 residues long. Germline V gene data show CDR1 as MNHEY and CDR2 as SVGAGI. Trimming took off 6 bases at V and 13 bases at J, with 13 bases between the two ends. The CDR3 spells CASSSRGRVLTF. The CDR3 bases are TGTGCCAGCAGCTCCCGGGGGAGAGTCCTGACTTTC.

This sequence joins TRBV7-2 and TRBJ1-2, with a possible D match to TRBD1 (5 bases). V was trimmed by 2 bases and J by 7 bases, leaving 8 bases between them. Per germline, CDR1 SGHTA and CDR2 FQGNSA. The CDR3 has 12 amino acids. CDR3 bases: TGTGCCAGCAGCTTAAACGGGGGTGGCTACACCTTC. This translates into CASSLNGGGYTF. The complete variable domain, with remaining parts taken from reference TRBV7-2 and TRBJ1-2, reads GAGVSQSPSNKVTEKGKDVELRCDPISGHTALYWYRQSLGQGLEFLIYFQGNSAPDKSGLPSDRFSAERTGGSVSTLTIQRTQQEDSAVYLCASSLNGGGYTFGSGTRLTVV.

The gene calls are TRBV9 and TRBJ2-7; 7 bases are shared with TRBD1. The trim removed 4 bases at V and 2 bases at J, leaving 6 bases unmatched. This CDR3 is built from 14 residues. Germline V gives CDR1 SGDLS, CDR2 YYNGEE. The chain's CDR3 is CASSLRDRPYEQYF. For the CDR3, the DNA is TGTGCCAGCAGCCTCCGGGACAGACCCTACGAGCAGTACTTC.

On this clone: One end of the junction varies from germline; a read error may be responsible. The chain couples TRBV7-7 to TRBJ2-5, with 9 bases fitting TRBD2. The CDR3 is 17 amino acids. CDR1 and CDR2 (germline): SSHAT, FNYEAQ (reference sequence). CDR3 amino acids: CASSFGGLAGTQETQYF. The CDR3 DNA reads TGTGCTAGCAGCTTTGGGGGCCTAGCGGGGACGCAAGAGACCCAGTACTTC.

This rearrangement joins TRBV5-1 to TRBJ2-3; 12 bases line up with TRBD2. This CDR3 is built from 15 residues. Unmatched junction bases numbered 4, after V lost 2 bases and J lost 6 bases. In germline, CDR1 is SGHRS, CDR2 YFSETQ. CDR3 DNA: TGCGCCAGCAGCTTATCTAGCGGGAGGGTTGATACGCAGTATTTT. Amino acids: CASSLSSGRVDTQYF.

The chain has TRBV5-6 and TRBJ2-7; 11 bases fit TRBD1. The CDR3 sequence is 14 residues long. CDR1 and CDR2 from the germline V gene are SGHDT and YYEEEE. The V gene end was trimmed by 4 bases and the J gene end by 5 bases; junction bases not matched to a gene: 5. In DNA, the CDR3 is TGTGCCAGCAGCCCCGGGACAGGGGGTAACGAGCAGTACTTC. Protein sequence: CASSPGTGGNEQYF.

V gene TRBV10-1 combines with J gene TRBJ2-7; tentative D call: TRBD2 (5 bases). Looked up from germline, CDR1 is WNHNN and CDR2 is SYGVQD (reference sequence). The V end lost 3 bases, the J end lost 4 bases, and 13 bases lay between the germline ends. The CDR3 is 14 amino acids. This CDR3 is CASSDSRERYEQYF. DNA of the CDR3: TGCGCCAGCAGTGATTCCCGGGAAAGATACGAGCAGTACTTC.

To note about this clone: The germline gene is not matched at one end of the junction; a read error may be the cause. The chain has TRBV11-3 and TRBJ2-1; TRBD2 might be the D (5 bases). The CDR3 loop spans 15 amino acids. Germline V CDR1 and CDR2: SGHNT, YENEEA. CDR3 amino acids: CASSLDGDRNGEQFF. The CDR3 region has the DNA TGTGCCAGCAGTTTAGACGGGGATAGGAATGGTGAGCAGTTCTTC. Combining the CDR3 with reference TRBV11-3 and TRBJ2-1 gives the whole variable domain EAGVVQSPRYKIIEKKQPVAFWCNPISGHNTLYWYLQNLGQGPELLIRYENEEAVDDSQLPKDRFSAERLKGVDSTLKIQPAELGDSAVYLCASSLDGDRNGEQFFGPGTRLTVL.

The rearrangement uses TRBV29-1 and TRBJ2-3; possibly TRBD2 for D (6 bases). Germline V gene data show CDR1 as SQVTM and CDR2 as ANQGSEA. Trimming removed 2 bases at V and 4 bases at J, with 10 bases between. The CDR3 totals 13 residues. This CDR3 is CSVERASADTQYF. Here the CDR3 DNA reads TGCAGCGTTGAAAGAGCTAGCGCAGATACGCAGTATTTT.

The chain has TRBV9 and TRBJ2-5; D perhaps matches TRBD2 (5 bases). Germline loops: CDR1 SGDLS, CDR2 YYNGEE. The CDR3 spans 12 residues. The V gene lost 4 bases and the J gene lost 4 bases, with 8 bases spanning the gap. CDR3 region: CASSPLAETQYF. Written as DNA, the CDR3 is TGTGCCAGCAGCCCCCTAGCAGAGACCCAGTACTTC. The full variable domain, rest sourced from reference TRBV9 and TRBJ2-5, is DSGVTQTPKHLITATGQRVTLRCSPRSGDLSVYWYQQSLDQGLQFLIQYYNGEERAKGNILERFSAQQFPDLHSELNLSSLELGDSALYFCASSPLAETQYFGPGTRLLVL.

This chain connects TRBV27 to TRBJ2-7, with 7 bases matching TRBD1. V trimming: 4 bases; J trimming: 2 bases; junction bases outside the gene matches: 5. The CDR3 contains 14 residues. Germline CDR1 is MNHEY and CDR2 is SMNVEV (reference sequence). CDR3: CASSSPGTAYEQYF. The DNA for the CDR3 is TGTGCCAGCAGTTCTCCAGGGACAGCCTACGAGCAGTACTTC.